Presented here are 2 T cell receptor beta chains from one specimen sequenced in a study of radiotherapy plus CTLA-4 blockade in lung cancer. Sequencing was performed with immunoSEQ multiplex PCR; in TCRdb, only in-frame clones are kept and a portion is missing. This sample has some 96,000 clones, with approximately 86% found just once. The sequencing used peripheral blood, collected from a patient treated with radiotherapy plus ipilimumab. The source of these receptors is a human donor with non-small cell lung cancer that progressed on radiotherapy plus ipilimumab.

The chain carries TRBV19 and TRBJ2-1; no clear D gene. This CDR3 has 11 residues. Trimming shortened V by 3 bases and J by 7 bases, and 4 bases separated the two germline ends. CDR1 is LNHDA, CDR2 SQIVND, per germline (reference sequence). The CDR3 DNA reads TGTGCCAGTAGTATCTTTAATGAGCAGTTCTTC. It encodes CASSIFNEQFF.

The gene calls are TRBV20-1 and TRBJ2-1, with unresolved D. CDR1 DFQATT and CDR2 SNEGSKA come from the germline V gene (reference sequence). This CDR3 region has 11 residues. Trimming shortened V by 4 bases and J by 7 bases, and 8 bases separated the two germline ends. CDR3 protein: CSATFRNEQFF. The CDR3, as DNA: TGCAGTGCTACCTTTCGGAATGAGCAGTTCTTC.